What follows are 26 T cell receptor beta chains derived from one specimen sequenced in a study of OX40 agonist ivuxolimab in advanced cancers. The repertoire was sequenced with immunoSEQ multiplex PCR; TCRdb's copy has only in-frame clones and lacks some. The sample includes about 76,000 clones, around 87% of them seen just once. The material was CD4+ or CD8+ T cells sorted from blood, obtained in a trial of the OX40 agonist ivuxolimab. These receptors were collected from an adult with an advanced solid tumor such as melanoma, head and neck, liver or kidney cancer.

The rearrangement uses TRBV7-2 and TRBJ1-1; the D is unclear. V gave up 8 bases and J gave up 2 bases, with 24 bases separating them. The CDR3 has 17 amino acids. The germline V gene has CDR1 SGHTA and CDR2 FQGNSA. The CDR3 region has the DNA TGTGCCAGCCAAACCAGGATAGCCGAGACACTTAACACTGAAGCTTTCTTT. As protein: CASQTRIAETLNTEAFF.

V and J are TRBV6-5 and TRBJ2-3; D could derive from TRBD1 or TRBD2 (5 bases each). The CDR3 has 13 residues. Looked up from germline, CDR1 is MNHEY and CDR2 is SVGAGI. V lost 6 bases and J 2 bases, leaving 9 bases between the germline ends. Here the CDR3 reads CASRWDHTDTQYF. In DNA, the CDR3 is TGTGCCAGCAGGTGGGACCACACAGATACGCAGTATTTT.

This chain joins TRBV19 and TRBJ2-1, with 9 bases lining up with TRBD2. Trimming at V came to 5 bases and at J to 3 bases, leaving 8 bases not matched to a gene. The CDR3 spans 16 residues. Per germline, CDR1 LNHDA and CDR2 SQIVND (reference sequence). Here the CDR3 reads CASSSLAGGVYNEQFF. CDR3 in DNA: TGTGCCAGTAGTTCCTTGGCGGGAGGGGTCTACAATGAGCAGTTCTTC.

The V gene is TRBV6-5, the J gene TRBJ2-3, with 8 positions matching TRBD1. Germline assignment: CDR1 MNHEY and CDR2 SVGAGI. V was clipped by 7 bases and J by 1 base; unmatched bases: 4. The CDR3 contains 14 residues. CDR3 residues: CASTETGGTDTQYF. CDR3 DNA: TGTGCCAGCACCGAGACAGGGGGCACAGATACGCAGTATTTT.

V usage is TRBV28 and J usage is TRBJ2-5; D is undetermined. V lost 6 bases and J 3 bases, leaving 14 bases between the germline ends. This CDR3 is built from 14 residues. Germline V CDR1 and CDR2: MDHEN, SYDVKM. CDR3 loop: CASSASRTEETQYF. CDR3 DNA sequence: TGTGCCAGCAGCGCATCGCGTACCGAAGAGACCCAGTACTTC.

The chain recombines TRBV11-2 with TRBJ1-1; D unclear. V lost 5 bases, J lost 6 bases, and 10 bases lay in between. Germline lookup yields CDR1 SGHAT and CDR2 FQNNGV. The CDR3 spans 12 residues. CDR3 region: CASSLEFAEAFF. Written as DNA, the CDR3 is TGTGCCAGCAGCCTTGAGTTCGCTGAAGCTTTCTTT.

This chain uses TRBV13 with TRBJ2-3; D is undetermined. CDR3 length equals 15 residues. V lost 0 bases and J 1 base, leaving 8 bases between the germline ends. CDR1 is PRHDT and CDR2 is FYEKMQ in the germline V gene (reference sequence). This CDR3 reads CASSLGAARTDTQYF. As DNA, the CDR3 is TGTGCCAGCAGCTTAGGGGCAGCCCGCACAGATACGCAGTATTTT.

As DNA, the CDR3 is TGTGCCGGGAGGGGCACTTCGAACACCGGGGAGCTGTTTTTT. Its translation is CAGRGTSNTGELFF. The rearrangement uses TRBV7-2 and TRBJ2-2, with 7 bases fitting TRBD2. This CDR3 is 14 amino acids long. The V gene's germline CDR1 is SGHTA and CDR2 FQGNSA. The V gene end was trimmed by 11 bases and the J gene end by 0 bases; junction bases not matched to a gene: 6. Drawing the rest from reference TRBV7-2 and TRBJ2-2, the complete variable domain is GAGVSQSPSNKVTEKGKDVELRCDPISGHTALYWYRQSLGQGLEFLIYFQGNSAPDKSGLPSDRFSAERTGGSVSTLTIQRTQQEDSAVYLCAGRGTSNTGELFFGEGSRLTVL.

This clone showed up just a few times. The chain is built from TRBV19 and TRBJ2-7; possible D gene TRBD1, 6 bases. V was shortened by 6 bases and J by 6 bases, with 18 bases between the two germline ends. The germline V gene encodes CDR1 LNHDA and CDR2 SQIVND (reference sequence). This CDR3 spans 14 amino acids. This CDR3 is CASRSTFTGSEQYF. The CDR3 DNA follows: TGTGCCAGTAGATCGACCTTTACAGGGAGCGAGCAGTACTTC.

This chain connects TRBV4-3 to TRBJ1-2, with D uncertain. V dropped 0 bases and J dropped 4 bases, with 15 bases sitting between them. Germline V gene sequence: CDR1 LGHNA, CDR2 YSLEER. CDR3 length: 16 residues. The CDR3 protein is CASSQEKDSWGYGYTF. The CDR3 bases are TGCGCCAGCAGCCAAGAGAAAGACTCCTGGGGCTATGGCTACACCTTC.

The chain has TRBV28 and TRBJ2-6; D gene uncertain. Germline CDR1 is MDHEN and CDR2 is SYDVKM. CDR3 length equals 17 residues. V gave up 6 bases and J gave up 0 bases, with 15 bases separating them. CDR3 sequence (DNA): TGTGCCAGCAGCCCAGCCTCGTTGTTCTCTGGGGCCAACGTCCTGACTTTC. Translation: CASSPASLFSGANVLTF.

V is TRBV5-4 and J is TRBJ1-2; maybe TRBD1 (5 bases). Trimming took off 0 bases at V and 8 bases at J, with 17 bases between the two ends. The CDR3 length is 15 residues. Germline V lookup: CDR1 SGHNT, CDR2 YYREEE (reference sequence). The CDR3 loop is CASSLARAGSEGYTF. The CDR3 region has the DNA TGTGCCAGCAGCTTGGCCAGGGCAGGGTCGGAAGGCTACACCTTC.

The genes are TRBV5-1 and TRBJ2-1, with TRBD2 matching over 14 bases. The V gene's germline CDR1 is SGHRS and CDR2 YFSETQ. The length of the CDR3 is 18 residues. V lost 3 bases, J lost 2 bases, and 7 bases stayed unmatched. The CDR3 sequence is CASSSTSGGARTYNEQFF. The CDR3 DNA reads as TGCGCCAGCAGCTCGACTAGCGGGGGGGCCAGGACCTACAATGAGCAGTTCTTC.

V gene TRBV10-3 combines with J gene TRBJ1-2, with TRBD1 identical over 10 bases. The CDR3 is 13 amino acids. Losses at the gene ends were 9 bases for V and 0 bases for J; bases not matched to a gene: 1. CDR1 is ENHRY, CDR2 SYGVKD, per germline. In DNA form, the CDR3 reads TGTGCCATTGGACAGGGGGCTAACTATGGCTACACCTTC. This translates into CAIGQGANYGYTF.

The J gene is TRBJ1-4, the V gene TRBV7-2; D gene unclear. The germline V gene encodes CDR1 SGHTA and CDR2 FQGNSA. This CDR3 is built from 15 residues. The ends were cut back, 1 base at V and 5 bases at J, with 11 bases in the middle. Here the CDR3 DNA reads TGTGCCAGCAGCTTAGAGAAAGGCGAGAATGAAAAACTGTTTTTT. This translates into CASSLEKGENEKLFF.

The chain couples TRBV29-1 to TRBJ2-5; 8 nucleotides agree with TRBD1. Germline assignment: CDR1 SQVTM and CDR2 ANQGSEA. CDR3 length: 12 residues. The V and J ends lost 7 bases and 4 bases, in that order; junction bases with no gene match: 5. The CDR3 DNA reads as TGCAGCGACTCGGGGACAGGAGAGACCCAGTACTTC. Translation: CSDSGTGETQYF.

CDR3 in amino acids: CASSPFRVPNTEAFF. The CDR3 DNA reads as TGTGCCAGCAGTCCCTTTAGGGTGCCCAACACTGAAGCTTTCTTT. This chain connects TRBV6-5 to TRBJ1-1, with unresolved D. The V gene's germline CDR1 is MNHEY and CDR2 SVGAGI. The V end lost 5 bases, the J end lost 2 bases, and 15 bases lay between the germline ends. This CDR3 comprises 15 residues.

The genes are TRBV11-1 and TRBJ1-2; no clear D gene. The CDR3 is made up of 14 amino acids. Germline CDR1 and CDR2: SGHAT and FQDESV (reference sequence). Trimming cost V 4 bases and J 4 bases, with 13 bases left between them. Here the CDR3 reads CASSSDLVGYGYTF. For the CDR3, the DNA is TGTGCCAGCAGCTCTGACCTCGTCGGCTATGGCTACACCTTC.

The rearrangement links TRBV6-6 to TRBJ2-7; 7 bases are a match to TRBD1. The CDR3 spans 14 residues. Looked up from germline, CDR1 is MNHNY and CDR2 is SVGAGI (reference sequence). V gave up 4 bases and J gave up 1 base; unmatched junction bases: 4. Written as DNA, the CDR3 is TGTGCCAGCAGTTCCGGGACAGCTTCCTACGAGCAGTACGTC. It specifies CASSSGTASYEQYV.

The chain joins TRBV5-1 to TRBJ1-3; D gene unclear. Germline-derived CDR1 and CDR2 are SGHRS and YFSETQ. The length of the CDR3 is 16 residues. Trimming took 2 bases from V and 0 from J, leaving 12 bases between them. DNA of the CDR3: TGCGCCAGCAGCTTTGACGGAGGAGGCTCTGGAAACACCATATATTTT. Amino acid sequence: CASSFDGGGSGNTIYF. Full variable domain (rest looked up from reference TRBV5-1 and TRBJ1-3): KAGVTQTPRYLIKTRGQQVTLSCSPISGHRSVSWYQQTPGQGLQFLFEYFSETQRNKGNFPGRFSGRQFSNSRSEMNVSTLELGDSALYLCASSFDGGGSGNTIYFGEGSWLTVV.

The CDR3 nucleotides are TGCGCCAGCAGCTTATCCCCGGTTGCTGGAAACACCATATATTTT. It yields the protein CASSLSPVAGNTIYF. The rearrangement uses TRBV5-1 and TRBJ1-3; D uncertain. Trimming cost V 2 bases and J 2 bases, with 11 bases left between them. This CDR3 comprises 15 residues. Germline V gene sequence: CDR1 SGHRS, CDR2 YFSETQ.

The chain recombines TRBV9 with TRBJ2-2; D call uncertain. V was pared by 3 bases and J by 1 base, with 4 bases between. CDR1 is SGDLS, CDR2 YYNGEE, per germline. The CDR3 consists of 13 residues. The CDR3 bases are TGTGCCAGCAGCGCCCTGAACACCGGGGAGCTGTTTTTT. As protein: CASSALNTGELFF. Full variable domain (missing parts from reference TRBV9 and TRBJ2-2): DSGVTQTPKHLITATGQRVTLRCSPRSGDLSVYWYQQSLDQGLQFLIQYYNGEERAKGNILERFSAQQFPDLHSELNLSSLELGDSALYFCASSALNTGELFFGEGSRLTVL.

The chain recombines TRBV18 with TRBJ2-2; D call uncertain. Germline V CDR1 and CDR2: KGHSH, LQKENI. The CDR3 has 12 residues. V was trimmed by 2 bases and J by 7 bases, leaving 5 bases between them. CDR3 residues: CASSPTSGELFF. DNA of the CDR3: TGTGCCAGCTCACCAACAAGCGGGGAGCTGTTTTTT.

Concerning this clone: At one end, the junction sequence differs from germline, possibly due to a read error. The rearrangement uses TRBV6-1 and TRBJ1-4; 8 nucleotides match TRBD1. In germline, CDR1 is MNHNS, CDR2 SASEGT. The CDR3 runs to 15 residues. This CDR3 reads CVSSGGQALREKLFF. In nucleotides, the CDR3 is TGTGTCAGCAGTGGGGGACAGGCCCTAAGGGAAAAACTGTTTTTT.

The V call is TRBV10-3, the J call TRBJ2-5; tentatively, D is TRBD1 (5 bases). Trimming cost V 6 bases and J 1 base, with 9 bases left between them. CDR1 ENHRY and CDR2 SYGVKD come from the germline V gene. CDR3 length: 13 residues. The CDR3: CAIRERGQETQYF. As DNA, the CDR3 is TGTGCCATCAGAGAAAGGGGCCAAGAGACCCAGTACTTC.

V gene TRBV9 combines with J gene TRBJ1-1, with a tentative D call TRBD1 (5 bases). In germline, CDR1 is SGDLS, CDR2 YYNGEE. This CDR3 has 12 amino acids. Trimming removed 7 bases at V and 0 bases at J, with 7 bases between. The CDR3 nucleotides are TGTGCCAGCGGGACTTTGAACACTGAAGCTTTCTTT. Protein sequence: CASGTLNTEAFF.